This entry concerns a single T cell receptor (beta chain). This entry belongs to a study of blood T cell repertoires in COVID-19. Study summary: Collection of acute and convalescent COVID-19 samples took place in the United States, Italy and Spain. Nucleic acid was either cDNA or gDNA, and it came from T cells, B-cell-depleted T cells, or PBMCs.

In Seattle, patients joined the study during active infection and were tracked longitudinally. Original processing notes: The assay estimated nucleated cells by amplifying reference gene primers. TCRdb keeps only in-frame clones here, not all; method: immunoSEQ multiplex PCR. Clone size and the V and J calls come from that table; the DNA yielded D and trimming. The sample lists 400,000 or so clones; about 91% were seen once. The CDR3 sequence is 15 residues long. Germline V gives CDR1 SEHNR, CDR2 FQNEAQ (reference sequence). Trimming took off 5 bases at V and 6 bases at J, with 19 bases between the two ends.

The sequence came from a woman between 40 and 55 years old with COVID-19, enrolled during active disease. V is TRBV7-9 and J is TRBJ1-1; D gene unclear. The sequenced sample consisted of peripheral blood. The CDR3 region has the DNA TGTGCCAGCAGCACGAAACGGAGCCCCGAGGCTGAAGCTTTCTTT. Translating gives CASSTKRSPEAEAFF. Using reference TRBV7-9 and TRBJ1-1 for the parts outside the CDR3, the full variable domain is DTGVSQNPRHKITKRGQNVTFRCDPISEHNRLYWYRQTLGQGPEFLTYFQNEAQLEKSRLLSDRFSAERPKGSFSTLEIQRTEQGDSAMYLCASSTKRSPEAEAFFGQGTRLTVV.